The 29 T cell receptor beta chains presented below share a single source sample, sequenced in a study of blood T cell repertoires in COVID-19. Generated by immunoSEQ multiplex PCR, the TCRdb table keeps only in-frame clones and is missing some. The sample consists of about 97,000 clones, around 90% of them appearing once. The sequenced sample consisted of peripheral blood. Receptor source: a man aged 50 to 60 with COVID-19, enrolled during active disease.

The V call is TRBV14, the J call TRBJ2-2, with D uncertain. The CDR3 totals 16 residues. From germline, CDR1 is SGHDN and CDR2 FVKESK. Trimming shortened V by 2 bases and J by 0 bases, and 10 bases separated the two germline ends. Here the CDR3 reads CASSQFALANTGELFF. Here the CDR3 DNA reads TGTGCCAGCAGCCAATTTGCCCTAGCGAACACCGGGGAGCTGTTTTTT.

The chain links TRBV28 to TRBJ2-5; D perhaps matches TRBD2 (6 bases). The length of the CDR3 is 15 residues. V was cut by 4 bases and J by 2 bases, with 14 bases left in between. Germline CDR1 reads MDHEN; CDR2 reads SYDVKM. CDR3 DNA: TGTGCCAGCAGTTCGGAGCGGGTGCGGCAAGAGACCCAGTACTTC. It translates to CASSSERVRQETQYF.

The V call is TRBV20-1, the J call TRBJ2-3; 7 bases are shared with TRBD2. Germline V gene lookup returns CDR1 DFQATT and CDR2 SNEGSKA (reference sequence). The junction had 6 bases not matched to a gene; V was cut back by 3 bases and J by 0 bases. The CDR3 is made up of 15 amino acids. CDR3 nucleotide sequence: TGCAGTGCTAGTGAAGCGGGGCGTAGCACAGATACGCAGTATTTT. The encoded protein is CSASEAGRSTDTQYF.

The rearrangement links TRBV29-1 to TRBJ2-7, with 11 nucleotides matching TRBD2. CDR3 length: 15 amino acids. V was clipped by 3 bases and J by 4 bases; unmatched bases: 8. Per the germline V gene, CDR1 is SQVTM and CDR2 is ANQGSEA. The CDR3 sequence: CSVEGGTSGIYEQYF. In DNA, the CDR3 is TGCAGCGTTGAGGGCGGGACTAGCGGCATATACGAGCAGTACTTC.

This chain uses TRBV7-9 with TRBJ2-1; TRBD2 agrees at 8 bases. This CDR3 comprises 15 residues. The germline CDR1 and CDR2 sequences are SEHNR and FQNEAQ (reference sequence). The V segment lost 7 bases and the J segment 7 bases; nucleotides outside the gene matches: 12. The CDR3 sequence: CASIQAGAPNNEQFF. The CDR3 nucleotides are TGTGCCAGCATTCAAGCGGGGGCTCCGAATAATGAGCAGTTCTTC.

The chain combines TRBV19 with TRBJ1-1; no firm D call. V gave up 3 bases and J gave up 2 bases, with 13 bases separating them. Germline assignment: CDR1 LNHDA and CDR2 SQIVND (reference sequence). CDR3 length: 15 amino acids. The CDR3 DNA is TGTGCCAGTAGTATCGGGTCCAGAAGTAACACTGAAGCTTTCTTT. Its protein is CASSIGSRSNTEAFF.

The genes are TRBV6-1 and TRBJ1-1; 7 bases match TRBD1. J was trimmed by 3 bases and V by 3 bases; bases with no gene match: 13. Germline CDR1 is MNHNS and CDR2 is SASEGT. The CDR3 totals 17 residues. This chain's CDR3 is CASSDFGRGRGYTEAFF. Written as DNA, the CDR3 is TGTGCCAGCAGTGATTTCGGGAGGGGGCGAGGGTACACTGAAGCTTTCTTT.

The gene calls are TRBV9 and TRBJ1-6, with 8 bases identical to TRBD1. This CDR3 region has 15 residues. The J segment lost 9 bases and the V segment lost 0 bases, leaving 5 bases of the junction unmatched. Germline V gene data show CDR1 as SGDLS and CDR2 as YYNGEE. The CDR3 loop is CASSVGVQGASPLHF. As DNA, the CDR3 is TGTGCCAGCAGCGTAGGGGTTCAGGGGGCTTCACCCCTCCACTTT.

The chain carries TRBV29-1 and TRBJ1-4, with D uncertain. CDR1 and CDR2 (germline): SQVTM, ANQGSEA. The CDR3 spans 12 residues. V lost 0 bases and J lost 14, with 13 bases in between. The CDR3 sequence is CSVEDPAAGLFF. In nucleotides, the CDR3 is TGCAGCGTTGAAGATCCGGCAGCGGGGCTGTTTTTT.

This clone is a singleton in its sample. V is TRBV3-1 (or the pseudogene TRBV3-2) and J is TRBJ2-7; TRBD1 matches at 10 bases. Trimming removed 4 bases from V and 5 bases from J; junction bases left unmatched: 8. From germline, CDR1 is LGHDT and CDR2 YNNKEL (reference sequence). The CDR3 contains 15 residues. CDR3 in amino acids: CASSRPGQGIHEQYF. The CDR3 DNA reads as TGTGCCAGCAGCCGACCGGGACAGGGGATCCACGAGCAGTACTTC.

Regarding this clone: In the same sample, other DNA sequences code for this CDR3. The chain carries TRBV5-1 and TRBJ2-7, with 8 bases that match TRBD1. Germline CDR1 SGHRS, CDR2 YFSETQ. The CDR3 sequence is 14 residues long. Trimming removed 0 bases from V and 1 base from J; junction bases left unmatched: 0. The CDR3: CASSLGDRSYEQYF. The CDR3 DNA sequence: TGCGCCAGCAGCTTGGGGGACAGGTCCTACGAGCAGTACTTC. The whole variable domain, filled in from reference TRBV5-1 and TRBJ2-7, reads KAGVTQTPRYLIKTRGQQVTLSCSPISGHRSVSWYQQTPGQGLQFLFEYFSETQRNKGNFPGRFSGRQFSNSRSEMNVSTLELGDSALYLCASSLGDRSYEQYFGPGTRLTVT.

CDR3 DNA sequence: TGCGCCAGCAGTGATTTGGGACATAAGGGTGAGCAGTTCTTC. It codes for CASSDLGHKGEQFF. This chain uses TRBV10-1 with TRBJ2-1, with D possibly matching TRBD1 (6 bases). Germline V lookup: CDR1 WNHNN, CDR2 SYGVQD (reference sequence). The V end lost 3 bases, the J end lost 9 bases, and 15 bases lay between the germline ends. The length of the CDR3 is 14 residues.

The CDR3 here is CAWSGYSGGNNEQFF. CDR3 nucleotides: TGTGCCTGGTCGGGCTATAGCGGGGGGAACAATGAGCAGTTCTTC. The chain combines TRBV30 with TRBJ2-1, with TRBD2 matching over 10 bases. Germline V lookup: CDR1 GTSNPN, CDR2 SVGIG (reference sequence). J gave up 5 bases and V 5 bases, and 9 bases lay outside the gene matches. The CDR3 totals 15 residues.

This clone was counted a single time. This CDR3 reads CASSLHGTSVQDTQYF. The CDR3 region has the DNA TGTGCCAGCAGCTTACACGGGACTAGCGTTCAAGATACGCAGTATTTT. The gene calls are TRBV11-3 and TRBJ2-3; 10 bases match TRBD2. CDR1 and CDR2 (germline): SGHNT, YENEEA. CDR3 length: 16 amino acids. V was pared by 2 bases and J by 5 bases, with 7 bases of the junction left unmatched.

The CDR3, as DNA: TGTGCCAGCAGCCCCCTAGGGGGAGGGCATACGCAGTATTTT. It encodes CASSPLGGGHTQYF. The chain is built from TRBV3-1 (or the pseudogene TRBV3-2) and TRBJ2-3; tentatively, D is TRBD2 (7 bases). V lost 4 bases and J 7 bases, leaving 15 bases between the germline ends. The CDR3 is 14 amino acids. In germline, CDR1 is LGHDT, CDR2 YNNKEL (reference sequence).

V gene TRBV27 combines with J gene TRBJ1-6; 7 nucleotides agree with TRBD1. Trimming cost V 3 bases and J 3 bases; bases outside gene matches: 2. This CDR3 is built from 15 residues. CDR1 and CDR2 (germline): MNHEY, SMNVEV (reference sequence). The chain's CDR3 is CASSLWDSYNSPLHF. CDR3 in DNA: TGTGCCAGCAGTTTGTGGGACAGCTATAATTCACCCCTCCACTTT.

The chain employs TRBV11-2 and TRBJ2-2, with TRBD1 as a possible D gene (5 bases). Per the germline V gene, CDR1 is SGHAT and CDR2 is FQNNGV. This CDR3 region has 17 residues. V lost 4 bases and J 0 bases, leaving 15 bases between the germline ends. The CDR3: CASSYHPDSANTGELFF. CDR3 nucleotides: TGTGCCAGCAGCTACCACCCTGACAGCGCGAACACCGGGGAGCTGTTTTTT.

The chain links TRBV28 to TRBJ1-2; D gene ambiguous. Germline CDR1 reads MDHEN; CDR2 reads SYDVKM. This CDR3 has 13 amino acids. Trimming took off 3 bases at V and 1 base at J, with 6 bases between the two ends. The chain's CDR3 is CASSFVSNYGYTF. In nucleotides, the CDR3 is TGTGCCAGCAGTTTTGTGAGTAACTATGGCTACACCTTC.

The gene calls are TRBV3-1 (or the pseudogene TRBV3-2) and TRBJ2-7, with 7 bases identical to TRBD1. Germline V lookup: CDR1 LGHDT, CDR2 YNNKEL (reference sequence). V dropped 4 bases and J dropped 1; count of bases not matched to a gene: 4. The CDR3 sequence is 14 residues long. CDR3 loop: CASSPDRESYEQYF. CDR3 DNA: TGTGCCAGCAGCCCTGACAGGGAATCCTACGAGCAGTACTTC.

The sample holds a few counts of this clone. The chain recombines TRBV11-2 with TRBJ1-1, with D perhaps matching TRBD1 (5 bases). The CDR3 length is 14 residues. V lost 5 bases, J lost 4 bases, and 14 bases lay in between. In germline, CDR1 is SGHAT, CDR2 FQNNGV. The CDR3 coding sequence is TGTGCCAGCAGCATAGTAACAGGAGTCACTGAAGCTTTCTTT. It translates to CASSIVTGVTEAFF.

In its sample, this clone was seen a few times. The chain links TRBV7-2 to TRBJ1-5; D call uncertain. The V end was cut by 5 bases, the J end by 7 bases, with 9 bases between. CDR1 and CDR2 (germline): SGHTA, FQGNSA. This CDR3 comprises 12 residues. CDR3 residues: CASSASEQPQHF. CDR3 bases: TGTGCCAGCAGCGCGAGTGAGCAGCCCCAGCATTTT.

The chain is built from TRBV6-2 or TRBV6-3 and TRBJ1-1; 7 positions agree with TRBD1. Unmatched junction bases numbered 3, after V lost 5 bases and J lost 0 bases. From germline, CDR1 is MNHEY and CDR2 SVGEGT. CDR3 length: 14 residues. CDR3 in DNA: TGTGCCAGCAGTGACAGGGTTGTGAACACTGAAGCTTTCTTT. It is translated as CASSDRVVNTEAFF.

The CDR3 is CASSPQGQGTEAFF. CDR3 nucleotides: TGTGCCAGCTCACCGCAGGGACAGGGAACTGAAGCTTTCTTT. The chain joins TRBV18 to TRBJ1-1, with TRBD1 matching 9 bases. The germline gives CDR1 KGHSH, CDR2 LQKENI. CDR3 length: 14 amino acids. V was clipped by 3 bases and J by 5 bases; unmatched bases: 4. Combining the CDR3 with reference TRBV18 and TRBJ1-1 gives the whole variable domain NAGVMQNPRHLVRRRGQEARLRCSPMKGHSHVYWYRQLPEEGLKFMVYLQKENIIDESGMPKERFSAEFPKEGPSILRIQQVVRGDSAAYFCASSPQGQGTEAFFGQGTRLTVV.

This clone was observed a handful of times. V usage is TRBV27 and J usage is TRBJ1-2, with D possibly being TRBD1 (5 bases). The CDR3 consists of 13 residues. Trimming removed 2 bases at V and 7 bases at J, with 11 bases between. From germline, CDR1 is MNHEY and CDR2 SMNVEV (reference sequence). For the CDR3, the DNA is TGTGCCAGCAGTTTAGGGGCCACGGGTGGCTACACCTTC. Translation: CASSLGATGGYTF.

The V and J genes are TRBV5-1 and TRBJ1-2; D possibly corresponds to TRBD1 (6 bases). V was clipped by 4 bases and J by 0 bases, with 19 bases between them. This CDR3 is 17 amino acids long. Germline V lookup: CDR1 SGHRS, CDR2 YFSETQ. CDR3 bases: TGCGCCAGCAGCCCAGCGGTAGGACAGATTGCTAACTATGGCTACACCTTC. The encoded protein is CASSPAVGQIANYGYTF.

This clone appeared a single time. The chain employs TRBV7-6 and TRBJ2-3; 9 nucleotides agree with TRBD2. CDR3 length equals 16 residues. The V gene's germline CDR1 is SGHVS and CDR2 FNYEAQ. Losses at the gene ends were 2 bases for V and 1 base for J; bases not matched to a gene: 4. The CDR3 sequence is CASSLRERGGTDTQYF. The DNA for the CDR3 is TGTGCCAGCAGCTTAAGGGAGCGGGGGGGCACAGATACGCAGTATTTT.

This CDR3 reads CASSPRDSSGANVLTF. The CDR3 DNA reads as TGTGCCAGCAGCCCCCGGGACTCCTCTGGGGCCAACGTCCTGACTTTC. The chain recombines TRBV5-5 with TRBJ2-6; maybe TRBD2 (6 bases). The CDR3 length is 16 residues. V gave up 4 bases and J gave up 0 bases, with 11 bases separating them. The V gene's germline CDR1 is SGHKS and CDR2 YYEKEE (reference sequence).

This sequence joins TRBV10-3 and TRBJ2-2, with D unclear. Germline CDR1 ENHRY, CDR2 SYGVKD. The V end was cut by 5 bases, the J end by 7 bases, with 8 bases between. The CDR3 is 12 residues long. CDR3 DNA sequence: TGTGCCATCAGTAGCGATGGCGGGGAGCTGTTTTTT. This sequence encodes CAISSDGGELFF.

This chain joins TRBV3-1 (or the pseudogene TRBV3-2) and TRBJ1-6; no firm D call. The CDR3 has 16 residues. Germline V gene lookup returns CDR1 LGHDT and CDR2 YNNKEL (reference sequence). V lost 1 base and J 1 base, leaving 8 bases between the germline ends. The CDR3 spells CASSQVLSSYNSPLHF. CDR3 DNA sequence: TGTGCCAGCAGCCAAGTTCTCTCTTCCTATAATTCACCCCTCCACTTT.